The next 19 T cell receptor beta chains were all read from a single sample in a study of blood T cell repertoires in COVID-19. TCRdb keeps only in-frame clones here, not all; method: immunoSEQ multiplex PCR. The sample holds about 100,000 clones, approximately 90% seen once. The material sequenced was peripheral blood. All receptors come from a woman of 80 years or more with acute or convalescent COVID-19.

This clone was picked up one time. The chain uses TRBV4-1 and TRBJ2-7, with 9 bases matching TRBD1. J was trimmed by 2 bases and V by 4 bases; bases with no gene match: 3. Looked up from germline, CDR1 is MGHRA and CDR2 is YSYEKL. This CDR3 spans 14 amino acids. In DNA form, the CDR3 reads TGCGCCAGCAGCCTGACAGGGGGGCCCTACGAGCAGTACTTC. Its translation: CASSLTGGPYEQYF.

The chain links TRBV19 to TRBJ1-3, with 7 nucleotides matching TRBD1. The CDR3 loop spans 16 amino acids. In germline, CDR1 is LNHDA, CDR2 SQIVND (reference sequence). Trimming cost V 3 bases and J 0 bases; bases outside gene matches: 5. The CDR3 nucleotides read TGTGCCAGTAGTATCGGACAGGTCCTCTCTGGAAACACCATATATTTT. It encodes CASSIGQVLSGNTIYF.

The V and J genes are TRBV7-2 and TRBJ1-6; TRBD1 matches 10 bases. This CDR3 has 16 amino acids. Germline V lookup: CDR1 SGHTA, CDR2 FQGNSA. Trimming at V came to 0 bases and at J to 10 bases, leaving 6 bases not matched to a gene. The CDR3 spells CASSLAGTGVGSPLHF. The CDR3 bases are TGTGCCAGCAGCTTAGCAGGGACAGGGGTAGGCTCACCCCTCCACTTT.

Details on this clone: The CDR3 does not close with the conserved phenylalanine or tryptophan, likely indicating a read error. This chain joins TRBV6-5 and TRBJ1-2; 9 nucleotides align to TRBD1. Germline V CDR1 and CDR2: MNHEY, SVGAGI. The CDR3 contains 14 residues. V was clipped by 0 bases and J by 8 bases; unmatched bases: 4. Written as DNA, the CDR3 is TGTGCCAGCAGTTACTCGACAGGGGGGACGGGCTACACCTCC. Its translation: CASSYSTGGTGYTS.

V is TRBV28 and J is TRBJ1-2; 10 nucleotides line up with TRBD1. The germline gives CDR1 MDHEN, CDR2 SYDVKM. With V trimmed by 5 bases and J by 4 bases, 4 bases remained unmatched. The CDR3 has 14 residues. The CDR3 here is CASSQGQGTYGYTF. The CDR3 DNA reads as TGTGCCAGCAGTCAGGGACAGGGGACCTATGGCTACACCTTC.

The chain joins TRBV28 to TRBJ2-1, with D maybe TRBD1 (5 bases). V was pared by 7 bases and J by 1 base, with 8 bases between. CDR3 size: 13 residues. The germline gives CDR1 MDHEN, CDR2 SYDVKM. The DNA for the CDR3 is TGTGCCAGCATAGGGGCGTCCTACAATGAGCAGTTCTTC. Translating it yields CASIGASYNEQFF. Filled out from reference TRBV28 and TRBJ2-1, the complete variable domain reads DVKVTQSSRYLVKRTGEKVFLECVQDMDHENMFWYRQDPGLGLRLIYFSYDVKMKEKGDIPEGYSVSREKKERFSLILESASTNQTSMYLCASIGASYNEQFFGPGTRLTVL.

This chain connects TRBV19 to TRBJ2-7; 7 bases map to TRBD1. This CDR3 contains 16 residues. CDR1 is LNHDA, CDR2 SQIVND, per germline (reference sequence). With V trimmed by 5 bases and J by 3 bases, 13 bases remained unmatched. The CDR3: CASSSRQGLTGYEQYF. The CDR3 DNA is TGTGCCAGTAGTTCACGACAGGGCCTGACAGGCTACGAGCAGTACTTC.

This chain connects TRBV7-8 to TRBJ1-2; 7 bases fit TRBD1. Trimming took 5 bases from V and 2 from J; bases not matched to a gene: 14. Per germline, CDR1 SGHVS and CDR2 FQNEAQ. CDR3 size: 17 residues. The CDR3 sequence: CASSRGTASPLNYGYTF. CDR3 coding DNA: TGTGCCAGCAGCCGGGGGACAGCTTCCCCCCTAAACTATGGCTACACCTTC.

The chain is built from TRBV18 and TRBJ1-2; D perhaps matches TRBD1 (6 bases). The CDR3 has 11 amino acids. V lost 4 bases and J 8 bases, leaving 8 bases between the germline ends. Germline V gene sequence: CDR1 KGHSH, CDR2 LQKENI. CDR3 amino acids: CASSRGQGYTF. The CDR3 nucleotides read TGTGCCAGCTCACGAGGACAGGGCTACACCTTC. The whole variable domain, filled in from reference TRBV18 and TRBJ1-2, reads NAGVMQNPRHLVRRRGQEARLRCSPMKGHSHVYWYRQLPEEGLKFMVYLQKENIIDESGMPKERFSAEFPKEGPSILRIQQVVRGDSAAYFCASSRGQGYTFGSGTRLTVV.

The gene calls are TRBV7-3 and TRBJ1-3; D is possibly TRBD1 (5 bases). This CDR3 is built from 14 residues. Germline V gives CDR1 SGHTA, CDR2 FQGTGA. Trimming stripped 5 bases from V and 0 bases from J, with 8 bases between. Written as DNA, the CDR3 is TGTGCCAGCAGCCGCGGGACCTCTGGAAACACCATATATTTT. Translating gives CASSRGTSGNTIYF.

Turning to this clone: This sample includes further DNA sequences coding for the same CDR3. The V call is TRBV5-1, the J call TRBJ1-4; 8 bases are shared with TRBD1. In germline, CDR1 is SGHRS, CDR2 YFSETQ. The CDR3 sequence is 14 residues long. V lost 4 bases and J lost 6; bases outside the gene matches: 5. CDR3 DNA sequence: TGCGCCAGCAGCACCGGGACAGGACATGAAAAACTGTTTTTT. This sequence encodes CASSTGTGHEKLFF.

The rearrangement links TRBV6-5 to TRBJ1-4; maybe TRBD1 (5 bases). The CDR3 spans 14 residues. From germline, CDR1 is MNHEY and CDR2 SVGAGI. Trimming took off 6 bases at V and 10 bases at J, with 18 bases between the two ends. CDR3 nucleotide sequence: TGTGCCAGCAGGTACGGCGAAAGGGGCGGAAAACTGTTTTTT. It codes for CASRYGERGGKLFF.

The DNA of the CDR3 is TGTGCCAGCAGTTTACAGGGGAGAGAGACCCAGTACTTC. Amino acids: CASSLQGRETQYF. V and J are TRBV27 and TRBJ2-5, with D maybe TRBD1 (6 bases). V dropped 2 bases and J dropped 4 bases, with 8 bases sitting between them. Germline V gene sequence: CDR1 MNHEY, CDR2 SMNVEV (reference sequence). The CDR3 length is 13 residues.

The chain carries TRBV18 and TRBJ1-4, with a possible D match to TRBD1 (5 bases). Trimming removed 3 bases from V and 3 bases from J, with 14 bases in between. The CDR3 runs 16 residues. The germline gives CDR1 KGHSH, CDR2 LQKENI. This CDR3 reads CASSPPLREANEKLFF. CDR3 nucleotides: TGTGCCAGCTCACCTCCCCTCAGGGAGGCTAATGAAAAACTGTTTTTT.

The chain couples TRBV7-8 to TRBJ2-7; TRBD1 is a possible D gene (6 bases). CDR1 and CDR2 (germline): SGHVS, FQNEAQ. Trimming shortened V by 5 bases and J by 4 bases, and 9 bases separated the two germline ends. The CDR3 extends over 12 amino acids. CDR3: CASSLQGYEQYF. For the CDR3, the DNA is TGTGCCAGCAGCCTTCAGGGGTACGAGCAGTACTTC. Full variable domain (remainder filled in from reference TRBV7-8 and TRBJ2-7): GAGVSQSPRYKVAKRGQDVALRCDPISGHVSLFWYQQALGQGPEFLTYFQNEAQLDKSGLPSDRFFAERPEGSVSTLKIQRTQQEDSAVYLCASSLQGYEQYFGPGTRLTVT.

The chain couples TRBV2 to TRBJ1-5; TRBD1 matches at 7 bases. Unmatched junction bases numbered 5, after V lost 5 bases and J lost 1 base. From germline, CDR1 is SNHLY and CDR2 FYNNEI. The CDR3 extends over 15 amino acids. The CDR3 nucleotides read TGTGCCAGCAGTCCTGACAGGGTCAGCAATCAGCCCCAGCATTTT. Its translation: CASSPDRVSNQPQHF.

The V call is TRBV11-2, the J call TRBJ2-7, with TRBD1 identical over 9 bases. Losses at the gene ends were 4 bases for V and 5 bases for J; bases not matched to a gene: 6. The CDR3 runs 14 residues. Germline CDR1 SGHAT, CDR2 FQNNGV. The chain's CDR3 is CASSSTGGRDEQYF. The CDR3 DNA reads TGTGCCAGCAGCTCTACAGGGGGCCGGGACGAGCAGTACTTC.

V and J are TRBV18 and TRBJ1-3; no clear D. The V and J ends lost 3 bases and 0 bases respectively, with 18 bases between them. The germline CDR1 and CDR2 sequences are KGHSH and LQKENI. CDR3 size: 18 residues. CDR3 region: CASSPLEISISSGNTIYF. In DNA, the CDR3 is TGTGCCAGCTCACCTCTAGAAATAAGCATTTCCTCTGGAAACACCATATATTTT.

DNA for the CDR3: TGTGCCAGCAGCGTAGGAGTTTTCCGCGCAGAGCAGTACTTC. Protein: CASSVGVFRAEQYF. The rearrangement uses TRBV9 and TRBJ2-7; the D is unclear. The V end was cut by 0 bases, the J end by 7 bases, with 14 bases between. Germline CDR1 SGDLS, CDR2 YYNGEE. CDR3 length equals 14 residues.